This T cell receptor beta chain originates from a study of shared T cell receptors in the human thymus. The data were produced by immunoSEQ multiplex PCR, yet TCRdb's version contains in-frame clones alone and is incomplete. The repertoire includes 540,000 or so clones, 75% to 85% of them detected once, and roughly 0.013% sits in the top ten. The CDR3 is made up of 16 amino acids. Germline lookup yields CDR1 SGDLS and CDR2 YYNGEE. Trimming removed 0 bases from V and 3 bases from J; junction bases left unmatched: 7. These data also formed part of another study, on human thymus T cells. That report adds: Donation came from healthy Finnish infants having corrective surgery for congenital heart defects. Resections were taken during corrective heart surgery, and the thymus tissue came from these. There appeared to be biased usage of V and J genes in thymic and blood repertoires. Thymic repertoires from unrelated individuals overlapped highly, related research reported.

This receptor was identified in a boy less than two years old with a congenital heart defect. Sequencing was performed on thymocytes. This chain uses TRBV9 with TRBJ2-3; 7 bases agree with TRBD2. This CDR3 reads CASSVGRENCTDTQYF. The CDR3 DNA is TGTGCCAGCAGCGTAGGGCGGGAGAATTGTACAGATACGCAGTATTTT. Looking up the rest from reference TRBV9 and TRBJ2-3 gives the full variable domain: DSGVTQTPKHLITATGQRVTLRCSPRSGDLSVYWYQQSLDQGLQFLIQYYNGEERAKGNILERFSAQQFPDLHSELNLSSLELGDSALYFCASSVGRENCTDTQYFGPGTRLTVL.